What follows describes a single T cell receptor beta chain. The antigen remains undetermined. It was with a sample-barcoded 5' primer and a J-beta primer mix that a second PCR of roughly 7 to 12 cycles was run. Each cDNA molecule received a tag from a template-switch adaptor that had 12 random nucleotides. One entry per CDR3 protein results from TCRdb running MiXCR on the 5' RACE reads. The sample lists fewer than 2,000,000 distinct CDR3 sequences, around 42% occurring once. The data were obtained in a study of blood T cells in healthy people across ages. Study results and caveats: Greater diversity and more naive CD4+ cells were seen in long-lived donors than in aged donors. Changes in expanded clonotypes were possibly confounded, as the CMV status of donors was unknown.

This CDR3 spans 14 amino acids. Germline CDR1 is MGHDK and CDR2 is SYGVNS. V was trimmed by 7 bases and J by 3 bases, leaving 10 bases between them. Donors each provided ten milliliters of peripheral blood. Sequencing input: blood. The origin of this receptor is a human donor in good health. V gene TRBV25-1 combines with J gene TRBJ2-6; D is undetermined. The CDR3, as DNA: TGTGCCAGCAACCGGTCGGTTGGGGCCAACGTCCTGACTTTC. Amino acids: CASNRSVGANVLTF.